The 32 T cell receptor beta chains given below trace back to one sample, sequenced in a study of blood T cell repertoires in COVID-19. The protocol was immunoSEQ multiplex PCR, while the TCRdb copy is restricted to in-frame clones and leaves out a portion. This table holds 240,000 or so clones, 85% to 90% found once. Sequencing input: peripheral blood. The receptors here all came from a woman between 35 and 50 years old who had recovered from COVID-19.

J is TRBJ1-1 and V is TRBV6-5, with D unresolved. The V and J ends lost 0 bases and 10 bases respectively, with 15 bases between them. The CDR3 is made up of 14 amino acids. Per the germline V gene, CDR1 is MNHEY and CDR2 is SVGAGI. CDR3 sequence reads: CASSYSTGMGRAFF. CDR3 in DNA: TGTGCCAGCAGTTACTCGACGGGGATGGGTCGAGCTTTCTTT.

This clone was counted between two and nine times. The V and J genes are TRBV11-2 and TRBJ2-2; D possibly corresponds to TRBD1 (5 bases). Trimming removed 5 bases at V and 5 bases at J, with 15 bases between. CDR3 length: 15 residues. Germline values: CDR1 SGHAT, CDR2 FQNNGV. CDR3 DNA sequence: TGTGCCAGCAGCCCCAGGGTCCCTGGGACCGGGGAGCTGTTTTTT. This gives the protein CASSPRVPGTGELFF.

This clone was observed a few times. The J gene is TRBJ1-5, the V gene TRBV6-2 or TRBV6-3; no definite D call. CDR1 is MNHEY and CDR2 is SVGEGT in the germline V gene. V was clipped by 5 bases and J by 5 bases, with 10 bases between them. The length of the CDR3 is 13 residues. For the CDR3, the DNA is TGTGCCAGCAGTCGAGTAGTGTATCAGCCCCAGCATTTT. This translates into CASSRVVYQPQHF.

The chain has TRBV5-4 and TRBJ1-1; 9 nucleotides align to TRBD1. This CDR3 region has 16 residues. V shed 0 bases and J 5 bases; nucleotides not matched to a gene: 8. Germline V gene data show CDR1 as SGHNT and CDR2 as YYREEE (reference sequence). DNA for the CDR3: TGTGCCAGCAGCTTGGGGCACACAGGGGGCGCGACTGAAGCTTTCTTT. Translating it yields CASSLGHTGGATEAFF.

The chain is built from TRBV5-4 and TRBJ2-3, with 10 nucleotides matching TRBD2. Germline V lookup: CDR1 SGHNT, CDR2 YYREEE (reference sequence). This CDR3 region has 16 residues. V gave up 4 bases and J gave up 3 bases; unmatched junction bases: 8. The CDR3 loop reads CASSPGLAEPTDTQYF. For the CDR3, the DNA is TGTGCCAGCAGCCCCGGACTAGCGGAACCAACAGATACGCAGTATTTT.

The J gene is TRBJ1-5, the V gene TRBV6-5; 9 positions agree with TRBD1. V dropped 6 bases and J dropped 0; count of bases not matched to a gene: 3. The V gene's germline CDR1 is MNHEY and CDR2 SVGAGI. CDR3 length equals 15 residues. The CDR3: CASRADRGSNQPQHF. The CDR3 coding sequence is TGTGCCAGCAGGGCGGACAGGGGTAGCAATCAGCCCCAGCATTTT.

The chain is built from TRBV30 and TRBJ2-4, with TRBD1 matching 8 bases. The germline V gene encodes CDR1 GTSNPN and CDR2 SVGIG (reference sequence). Unmatched junction bases numbered 6, after V lost 2 bases and J lost 6 bases. The CDR3 consists of 14 residues. The CDR3 loop reads CAWSSSGGPNIQYF. The CDR3 DNA follows: TGTGCCTGGAGTAGTTCAGGGGGCCCAAACATTCAGTACTTC.

This chain connects TRBV28 to TRBJ1-2; 9 bases fit TRBD1. Trimming removed 6 bases from V and 4 bases from J; junction bases left unmatched: 12. The CDR3 totals 16 residues. The V gene's germline CDR1 is MDHEN and CDR2 SYDVKM. CDR3 nucleotide sequence: TGTGCCAGCAGAGTCACAACAGGGGGCTCGCGCTATGGCTACACCTTC. Protein product: CASRVTTGGSRYGYTF.

The chain is built from TRBV19 and TRBJ2-1; 12 bases fit TRBD2. The germline V gene encodes CDR1 LNHDA and CDR2 SQIVND (reference sequence). J was trimmed by 7 bases and V by 10 bases; bases with no gene match: 5. The CDR3 has 13 residues. The CDR3 DNA follows: TGTGCCACTGCCCTAGCGGGAGGGAATGAGCAGTTCTTC. It specifies CATALAGGNEQFF.

The rearrangement joins TRBV19 to TRBJ1-5; D is ambiguous. The CDR3 is 14 amino acids. Deletions cut 7 bases from V and 1 base from J, with 11 bases between. Germline V gives CDR1 LNHDA, CDR2 SQIVND (reference sequence). CDR3 sequence: CASTPEWSNQPQHF. The CDR3 nucleotides are TGTGCCAGTACCCCGGAGTGGAGCAATCAGCCCCAGCATTTT.

This clone was seen only once. The rearrangement joins TRBV5-1 to TRBJ2-7, with TRBD2 matching over 7 bases. V lost 4 bases, J lost 1 base, and 8 bases stayed unmatched. Germline-derived CDR1 and CDR2 are SGHRS and YFSETQ. This CDR3 has 15 amino acids. As DNA, the CDR3 is TGCGCCAGCAGCGCCCGGGGACTACCTTCCTACGAGCAGTACTTC. Protein sequence: CASSARGLPSYEQYF.

This chain joins TRBV5-1 and TRBJ1-6; tentative D call: TRBD1 (6 bases). Trimming stripped 0 bases from V and 9 bases from J, with 16 bases between. This CDR3 contains 16 residues. Germline loops: CDR1 SGHRS, CDR2 YFSETQ. The CDR3 is CASSLVGTRWGSPLHF. CDR3 bases: TGCGCCAGCAGCTTGGTCGGGACACGGTGGGGTTCACCCCTCCACTTT.

The chain uses TRBV11-2 and TRBJ2-3; TRBD1 aligns across 7 bases. V shed 5 bases, J shed 2 bases, and the junction held 13 bases outside the gene matches. CDR1 is SGHAT, CDR2 FQNNGV, per germline. This CDR3 has 17 residues. The CDR3 coding sequence is TGTGCCAGCAGCCGTGTGAGGGGGCGCCCCGTCACAGATACGCAGTATTTT. Protein product: CASSRVRGRPVTDTQYF.

The rearrangement links TRBV23-1 to TRBJ1-2, with D possibly being TRBD1 (5 bases). TRBV23-1 is flagged as an ORF with uncertain function. Trimming took off 7 bases at V and 8 bases at J, with 14 bases between the two ends. This CDR3 comprises 12 residues. The DNA of the CDR3 is TGCGCCAGCAAGTGGGGACTGCGGGGCTACACCTTC. Protein sequence: CASKWGLRGYTF.

V gene TRBV7-3 combines with J gene TRBJ2-1, with 8 positions matching TRBD2. The V gene's germline CDR1 is SGHTA and CDR2 FQGTGA. The CDR3 runs to 14 residues. Losses at the gene ends were 3 bases for V and 5 bases for J; bases not matched to a gene: 3. CDR3 nucleotide sequence: TGTGCCAGCAGCTTCGGGAGGGCGCACAATGAGCAGTTCTTC. Protein product: CASSFGRAHNEQFF.

The chain joins TRBV14 to TRBJ1-2; 10 positions agree with TRBD1. CDR1 is SGHDN and CDR2 is FVKESK in the germline V gene. The CDR3 has 16 amino acids. The trim removed 1 base at V and 4 bases at J, leaving 6 bases unmatched. This CDR3 is CASSQVRGQGLYGYTF. For the CDR3, the DNA is TGTGCCAGCAGCCAAGTGCGGGGACAGGGGCTCTATGGCTACACCTTC.

The gene calls are TRBV18 and TRBJ2-5; TRBD1 might be the D (6 bases). Trimming pared 5 bases from V and 0 bases from J, leaving 10 bases between. Per the germline V gene, CDR1 is KGHSH and CDR2 is LQKENI. The CDR3 consists of 14 residues. The CDR3 loop is CASSGQPYQETQYF. CDR3 DNA: TGTGCCAGCTCAGGACAGCCTTACCAAGAGACCCAGTACTTC. Looking up the rest from reference TRBV18 and TRBJ2-5 gives the full variable domain: NAGVMQNPRHLVRRRGQEARLRCSPMKGHSHVYWYRQLPEEGLKFMVYLQKENIIDESGMPKERFSAEFPKEGPSILRIQQVVRGDSAAYFCASSGQPYQETQYFGPGTRLLVL.

The chain combines TRBV19 with TRBJ1-5; D remains ambiguous. This CDR3 comprises 16 residues. Germline CDR1 reads LNHDA; CDR2 reads SQIVND (reference sequence). V dropped 8 bases and J dropped 5 bases, with 22 bases sitting between them. CDR3 nucleotides: TGTGCCAGTGCGCCCTGGGAGGGCCTCGCGGATCAGCCCCAGCATTTT. This gives the protein CASAPWEGLADQPQHF.

This sequence joins TRBV15 and TRBJ2-5; D is uncertain. The CDR3 is 12 residues long. Trimming removed 3 bases at V and 2 bases at J, with 4 bases between. Germline CDR1 reads LNHNV; CDR2 reads YYDKDF (reference sequence). The CDR3 sequence is CATSRSQETQYF. Here the CDR3 DNA reads TGTGCCACCAGCAGGTCTCAAGAGACCCAGTACTTC.

This clone was observed a few times. V and J are TRBV7-8 and TRBJ1-4; D is perhaps TRBD1 (6 bases). The V end lost 1 base, the J end lost 8 bases, and 8 bases lay between the germline ends. CDR1 and CDR2 from the germline V gene are SGHVS and FQNEAQ. The length of the CDR3 is 13 residues. CDR3 coding DNA: TGTGCCAGCAGCTTAGAGGGGGTAGAAAAACTGTTTTTT. Protein sequence: CASSLEGVEKLFF.

This chain links TRBV12-3 or TRBV12-4 with TRBJ1-3; D not resolved. The CDR3 loop spans 13 amino acids. Trimming took 6 bases from V and 9 from J, leaving 15 bases between them. The CDR3 DNA reads TGTGCCAGCAGCCCCCCGGCCGAGCGCACCATATATTTT. Translation gives CASSPPAERTIYF.

The V gene is TRBV5-1, the J gene TRBJ2-4; perhaps TRBD2 as D (7 bases). Trimming left V 4 bases short and J 1 base short, with 18 bases between. The V gene's germline CDR1 is SGHRS and CDR2 YFSETQ. This CDR3 is 17 amino acids long. CDR3 sequence reads: CASSARGGGVAKNIQYF. CDR3 nucleotides: TGCGCCAGCAGCGCCCGAGGGGGAGGGGTGGCCAAAAACATTCAGTACTTC.

V and J are TRBV7-3 and TRBJ2-3, with TRBD2 identical over 12 bases. The CDR3 length is 20 residues. Per the germline V gene, CDR1 is SGHTA and CDR2 is FQGTGA. J gave up 6 bases and V 7 bases, and 23 bases lay outside the gene matches. The CDR3 DNA follows: TGTGCCAGCACCCTTTTTCCCGCCCGGGACAACGGACTAGCGGGGGATACGCAGTATTTT. The encoded protein is CASTLFPARDNGLAGDTQYF.

This chain links TRBV11-2 with TRBJ2-3; 13 nucleotides match TRBD2. The germline gives CDR1 SGHAT, CDR2 FQNNGV. V trimming: 5 bases; J trimming: 4 bases; junction bases outside the gene matches: 6. The CDR3 totals 16 residues. The CDR3 bases are TGTGCCAGCAGCCCCGGACTAGCGGGAGTCGCAGATACGCAGTATTTT. Its protein product is CASSPGLAGVADTQYF.

The rearrangement links TRBV7-2 to TRBJ1-5; D is perhaps TRBD1 (5 bases). Germline loops: CDR1 SGHTA, CDR2 FQGNSA. The CDR3 extends over 15 amino acids. V dropped 5 bases and J dropped 4 bases, with 15 bases sitting between them. CDR3 DNA: TGTGCCAGCAGCCCCGGACAAGTAGGTAATCAGCCCCAGCATTTT. This codes for CASSPGQVGNQPQHF.

The chain links TRBV18 to TRBJ1-5; D remains ambiguous. This CDR3 contains 15 residues. The germline gives CDR1 KGHSH, CDR2 LQKENI. V gave up 3 bases and J gave up 6 bases, with 15 bases separating them. The CDR3 DNA is TGTGCCAGCTCACCCGCCGGCGGGGAGGGTCAGCCCCAGCATTTT. Translation: CASSPAGGEGQPQHF.

For the CDR3, the DNA is TGCAGCGCACTTGCGGGGGGGGGAGGCACTGAAGCTTTCTTT. This encodes CSALAGGGGTEAFF. The chain uses TRBV29-1 and TRBJ1-1, with D possibly TRBD1 on 5 matching bases. Trimming took off 7 bases at V and 4 bases at J, with 19 bases between the two ends. CDR1 and CDR2 from the germline V gene are SQVTM and ANQGSEA. The CDR3 runs 14 residues.

The V call is TRBV30, the J call TRBJ1-1; 7 bases match TRBD1. The CDR3 consists of 14 residues. CDR1 is GTSNPN, CDR2 SVGIG, per germline (reference sequence). Trimming took 4 bases from V and 3 from J; bases not matched to a gene: 8. This CDR3 is CAWNPGGPYTEAFF. The CDR3 nucleotides read TGTGCCTGGAACCCAGGGGGGCCTTACACTGAAGCTTTCTTT. The entire variable domain, with the rest obtained from reference TRBV30 and TRBJ1-1, is as follows: SQTIHQWPATLVQPVGSPLSLECTVEGTSNPNLYWYRQAAGRGLQLLFYSVGIGQISSEVPQNLSASRPQDRQFILSSKKLLLSDSGFYLCAWNPGGPYTEAFFGQGTRLTVV.

V is TRBV19 and J is TRBJ2-3, with 7 bases identical to TRBD2. Germline values: CDR1 LNHDA, CDR2 SQIVND (reference sequence). There are 14 residues in the CDR3. The junction had 11 bases not matched to a gene; V was cut back by 8 bases and J by 6 bases. The CDR3 sequence: CASVRWEGRDTQYF. The DNA of the CDR3 is TGTGCCAGTGTTAGGTGGGAGGGCCGGGATACGCAGTATTTT.

The rearrangement uses TRBV10-1 and TRBJ1-1; 10 bases align to TRBD1. Germline V CDR1 and CDR2: WNHNN, SYGVQD (reference sequence). There are 15 residues in the CDR3. V trimming: 4 bases; J trimming: 4 bases; junction bases outside the gene matches: 6. CDR3 nucleotides: TGCGCCAGCAGTGGGACAGGGGGAATAGGCACTGAAGCTTTCTTT. It is translated as CASSGTGGIGTEAFF.

The genes are TRBV30 and TRBJ2-7, with D possibly TRBD2 on 5 matching bases. The germline V and J ends were trimmed by 3 bases and 1 base, with 10 bases remaining between them. The germline V gene encodes CDR1 GTSNPN and CDR2 SVGIG (reference sequence). The CDR3 runs to 13 residues. The CDR3 DNA reads as TGTGCCTGGAGGCCCCCGGGGTCCTACGAGCAGTACTTC. It specifies CAWRPPGSYEQYF.

The chain recombines TRBV19 with TRBJ2-1; D is uncertain. V was pared by 5 bases and J by 0 bases, with 17 bases between. The CDR3 runs to 17 residues. CDR1 LNHDA and CDR2 SQIVND come from the germline V gene (reference sequence). CDR3 sequence: CASSLRPPGGSYNEQFF. CDR3 DNA: TGTGCCAGTAGTCTCCGTCCACCCGGCGGCTCCTACAATGAGCAGTTCTTC.